The sequence of this T cell receptor (beta chain) was determined in a study of neoadjuvant anti-PD-1 for oral cavity cancer. Study-wide background: Before surgery, most patients got three to four biweekly 3 mg/kg nivolumab doses. Patients without progression got a fourth dose around day 43.

Noted time point: after neoadjuvant nivolumab, at surgical resection. This CDR3 is 15 amino acids long. Germline V CDR1 and CDR2: MNHNY, SVGAGI (reference sequence). V was clipped by 5 bases and J by 9 bases; unmatched bases: 6. Six replicates per PBMC sample, mostly from roughly 450 ng of genomic DNA. The table came from immunoSEQ multiplex PCR; TCRdb's copy has only in-frame clones and leaves some out. This sample carries 10,000 or so clones, just over 65% of them seen once, and the ten largest clones take 4.2%. Whole-study results and caveats: PBMC Gini-index clonality exceeded responders' in non-responders post-nivolumab.

In regard to this clone: Antigen specificity is unknown.

The origin of this receptor is a person aged 35-80 years with oral cavity squamous cell carcinoma. The chain links TRBV6-6 to TRBJ2-1, with 14 bases lining up with TRBD2. The material sequenced was PBMCs, taken after nivolumab (anti-PD-1) treatment. DNA for the CDR3: TGTGCCAGCAGTCGGACTAGCGGGGGGATAGGTGAGCAGTTCTTC. Translating gives CASSRTSGGIGEQFF.